Each of the 27 T cell receptor beta chains below was sequenced from the same sample in a study of blood T cell repertoires in COVID-19. The method was immunoSEQ multiplex PCR; TCRdb's version includes in-frame clones alone and lacks a portion of them. This table has 340,000 or so clones, 80% to 90% appearing once. Specimen: peripheral blood. These receptors were obtained from a man younger than 45 with active or convalescent COVID-19.

This clone was detected only once. The chain has TRBV7-3 and TRBJ2-3, with a tentative D call TRBD1 (5 bases). Germline V CDR1 and CDR2: SGHTA, FQGTGA. The CDR3 length is 15 residues. Trimming left V 2 bases short and J 2 bases short, with 11 bases between. CDR3 region: CASSLGAGPTDTQYF. DNA of the CDR3: TGTGCCAGCAGCTTAGGGGCAGGACCCACAGATACGCAGTATTTT.

This clone was seen only a few times. This chain connects TRBV19 to TRBJ2-5; perhaps TRBD1 as D (5 bases). This CDR3 is built from 15 residues. CDR1 LNHDA and CDR2 SQIVND come from the germline V gene (reference sequence). Between the trimmed V and J ends, which lost 5 bases and 10 bases, there was a span of 23 bases. CDR3 residues: CASSRRMGQENDQYF. The CDR3 DNA reads TGTGCCAGTAGTCGGCGTATGGGGCAGGAAAATGACCAGTACTTC.

The V and J genes are TRBV19 and TRBJ2-3; possibly TRBD1 for D (6 bases). In germline, CDR1 is LNHDA, CDR2 SQIVND (reference sequence). Between the trimmed V and J ends, which lost 6 bases and 5 bases, there was a span of 15 bases. CDR3 size: 14 residues. In DNA form, the CDR3 reads TGTGCCAGTAGCCCAACAGGGAAGATAGATACGCAGTATTTT. It specifies CASSPTGKIDTQYF. Combining the CDR3 with reference TRBV19 and TRBJ2-3 gives the whole variable domain DGGITQSPKYLFRKEGQNVTLSCEQNLNHDAMYWYRQDPGQGLRLIYYSQIVNDFQKGDIAEGYSVSREKKESFPLTVTSAQKNPTAFYLCASSPTGKIDTQYFGPGTRLTVL.

V is TRBV13 and J is TRBJ2-3; tentatively, D is TRBD2 (5 bases). The CDR3 is made up of 16 amino acids. CDR1 is PRHDT and CDR2 is FYEKMQ in the germline V gene (reference sequence). V was pared by 6 bases and J by 0 bases, with 16 bases between. For the CDR3, the DNA is TGTGCCAGCAGGCGGGCCTATTTCACTAGCACAGATACGCAGTATTTT. It is translated as CASRRAYFTSTDTQYF.

This rearrangement joins TRBV27 to TRBJ2-7; perhaps TRBD1 as D (6 bases). Trimming stripped 5 bases from V and 7 bases from J, with 15 bases between. CDR1 is MNHEY and CDR2 is SMNVEV in the germline V gene (reference sequence). CDR3 length: 13 amino acids. CDR3 region: CASSRHRALEQYF. As DNA, the CDR3 is TGTGCCAGCAGTCGCCACAGGGCTCTGGAGCAGTACTTC.

The chain uses TRBV10-3 and TRBJ1-5; D unresolved. This CDR3 is 17 amino acids long. The V end was cut by 0 bases, the J end by 2 bases, with 14 bases between. Germline V gene data show CDR1 as ENHRY and CDR2 as SYGVKD. The chain's CDR3 is CAISESGGGRGNQPQHF. CDR3 sequence (DNA): TGTGCCATCAGTGAGTCAGGTGGAGGGCGGGGCAATCAGCCCCAGCATTTT.

The chain has TRBV18 and TRBJ2-7; 7 nucleotides align to TRBD2. Trimming removed 0 bases from V and 6 bases from J; junction bases left unmatched: 8. This CDR3 has 15 residues. The germline V gene has CDR1 KGHSH and CDR2 LQKENI. CDR3 residues: CASSPPGGRSGEQYF. The CDR3 DNA reads as TGTGCCAGCTCACCACCCGGGGGGAGATCTGGCGAGCAGTACTTC.

The chain couples TRBV7-9 to TRBJ1-3, with D possibly being TRBD1 (6 bases). V was trimmed by 5 bases and J by 0 bases, leaving 11 bases between them. Germline-derived CDR1 and CDR2 are SEHNR and FQNEAQ (reference sequence). The CDR3 runs to 15 residues. DNA for the CDR3: TGTGCCAGCAGCGCGGGGGGGCCCTCTGGAAACACCATATATTTT. Translated, it gives CASSAGGPSGNTIYF.

This sequence joins TRBV24-1 and TRBJ1-2, with TRBD1 as a possible D gene (6 bases). The CDR3 runs to 14 residues. Trimming cost V 5 bases and J 1 base, with 10 bases left between them. CDR1 and CDR2 (germline): KGHDR, SFDVKD. The CDR3 loop is CATSAPDSNYGYTF. CDR3 bases: TGTGCCACCAGTGCCCCGGACAGTAACTATGGCTACACCTTC.

V gene TRBV5-1 combines with J gene TRBJ1-2, with D perhaps TRBD1 (5 bases). Germline V lookup: CDR1 SGHRS, CDR2 YFSETQ. There are 13 residues in the CDR3. Trimming cost V 0 bases and J 5 bases, with 8 bases left between them. CDR3 DNA sequence: TGCGCCAGCAGCTTGGTGCAGGGTTATGGCTACACCTTC. It yields the protein CASSLVQGYGYTF. The full variable domain, completed using reference TRBV5-1 and TRBJ1-2, is KAGVTQTPRYLIKTRGQQVTLSCSPISGHRSVSWYQQTPGQGLQFLFEYFSETQRNKGNFPGRFSGRQFSNSRSEMNVSTLELGDSALYLCASSLVQGYGYTFGSGTRLTVV.

This chain links TRBV6-5 with TRBJ1-1; unclear D gene. The V and J ends lost 5 bases and 3 bases respectively, with 16 bases between them. Looked up from germline, CDR1 is MNHEY and CDR2 is SVGAGI. The length of the CDR3 is 15 residues. The CDR3 loop reads CASSLPGWPDTEAFF. CDR3 DNA: TGTGCCAGCAGTCTCCCAGGTTGGCCGGACACTGAAGCTTTCTTT.

The chain couples TRBV6-5 to TRBJ1-2; D is possibly TRBD1 (5 bases). Looked up from germline, CDR1 is MNHEY and CDR2 is SVGAGI. The V end was cut by 2 bases, the J end by 3 bases, with 13 bases between. The CDR3 runs 15 residues. The CDR3 DNA follows: TGTGCCAGCAGTTACGGGGCAGGGTTCCACTATGGCTACACCTTC. Its translation: CASSYGAGFHYGYTF.

The chain is built from TRBV7-3 and TRBJ1-1; D possibly corresponds to TRBD1 (5 bases). Germline CDR1 is SGHTA and CDR2 is FQGTGA. The length of the CDR3 is 14 residues. The ends were cut back, 5 bases at V and 6 bases at J, with 16 bases in the middle. The CDR3 region is CASSPGSLGAEAFF. In DNA form, the CDR3 reads TGTGCCAGCAGCCCAGGATCTTTAGGGGCTGAAGCTTTCTTT.

This clone was counted only a few times. CDR3 residues: CASSIESLNTEAFF. CDR3 in DNA: TGTGCCAGTAGTATAGAGTCACTAAACACTGAAGCTTTCTTT. The chain couples TRBV19 to TRBJ1-1; D remains ambiguous. The CDR3 is 14 residues long. The germline V and J ends were trimmed by 0 bases and 2 bases, with 7 bases remaining between them. The germline V gene has CDR1 LNHDA and CDR2 SQIVND (reference sequence). The full variable domain, in which reference TRBV19 and TRBJ1-1 provide the parts outside the CDR3, is DGGITQSPKYLFRKEGQNVTLSCEQNLNHDAMYWYRQDPGQGLRLIYYSQIVNDFQKGDIAEGYSVSREKKESFPLTVTSAQKNPTAFYLCASSIESLNTEAFFGQGTRLTVV.

The rearrangement uses TRBV24-1 and TRBJ2-5; possibly TRBD2 for D (5 bases). The CDR3 consists of 15 residues. Germline CDR1 reads KGHDR; CDR2 reads SFDVKD. V was pared by 6 bases and J by 5 bases, with 18 bases between. The CDR3 region is CATSTPGSSGETQYF. In DNA, the CDR3 is TGTGCCACCAGTACCCCCGGGTCGTCGGGGGAGACCCAGTACTTC.

This clone was seen more than once but under ten times. The chain combines TRBV2 with TRBJ1-2; D is perhaps TRBD1 (6 bases). The CDR3 extends over 13 amino acids. Trimming took off 6 bases at V and 4 bases at J, with 12 bases between the two ends. The germline V gene has CDR1 SNHLY and CDR2 FYNNEI. In nucleotides, the CDR3 is TGTGCCAGCAGAGCCGGGACACCCTATGGCTACACCTTC. As protein: CASRAGTPYGYTF.

This clone was seen a single time. The chain couples TRBV30 to TRBJ2-3; 8 nucleotides line up with TRBD2. Looked up from germline, CDR1 is GTSNPN and CDR2 is SVGIG (reference sequence). The trim removed 4 bases at V and 5 bases at J, leaving 8 bases unmatched. The CDR3 loop spans 14 amino acids. CDR3 in DNA: TGTGCCTGGATGTCGGGGGGGCCGAGAGATACGCAGTATTTT. It translates to CAWMSGGPRDTQYF.

The chain links TRBV14 to TRBJ1-2; 7 positions match TRBD1. Germline CDR1 SGHDN, CDR2 FVKESK. This CDR3 is built from 19 residues. V lost 6 bases, J lost 1 base, and 20 bases stayed unmatched. The CDR3 bases are TGTGCCAGCAGTCCTTGGGGACAGCAGTCGTTTCAACGTAACTATGGCTACACCTTC. Its translation is CASSPWGQQSFQRNYGYTF. Combining the CDR3 with reference TRBV14 and TRBJ1-2 gives the whole variable domain EAGVTQFPSHSVIEKGQTVTLRCDPISGHDNLYWYRRVMGKEIKFLLHFVKESKQDESGMPNNRFLAERTGGTYSTLKVQPAELEDSGVYFCASSPWGQQSFQRNYGYTFGSGTRLTVV.

The chain joins TRBV7-2 to TRBJ2-7; possible D gene TRBD1, 5 bases. The V end was cut by 5 bases, the J end by 3 bases, with 11 bases between. The germline V gene encodes CDR1 SGHTA and CDR2 FQGNSA. The CDR3 totals 13 residues. In DNA, the CDR3 is TGTGCCAGCAGCCCCATAGACAGCTACGAGCAGTACTTC. Translated: CASSPIDSYEQYF.

The chain employs TRBV19 and TRBJ2-2, with D possibly being TRBD1 (5 bases). The ends were cut back, 0 bases at V and 0 bases at J, with 14 bases in the middle. CDR1 is LNHDA, CDR2 SQIVND, per germline (reference sequence). The CDR3 loop spans 18 amino acids. Here the CDR3 reads CASSIDPTETANTGELFF. The CDR3 region has the DNA TGTGCCAGTAGTATAGACCCGACAGAGACCGCGAACACCGGGGAGCTGTTTTTT.

This chain uses TRBV4-3 with TRBJ2-7; 9 nucleotides line up with TRBD2. This CDR3 is 15 amino acids long. In germline, CDR1 is LGHNA, CDR2 YSLEER. V lost 3 bases and J lost 4; bases outside the gene matches: 7. The chain's CDR3 is CASSQEDSGGYEQYF. Written as DNA, the CDR3 is TGCGCCAGCAGCCAGGAGGATAGCGGGGGATACGAGCAGTACTTC.

The chain joins TRBV29-1 to TRBJ1-1; D not certain. This CDR3 has 13 amino acids. Germline V CDR1 and CDR2: SQVTM, ANQGSEA. Trimming removed 1 base at V and 5 bases at J, with 11 bases between. DNA for the CDR3: TGCAGCGTTGAAGTGTCGCGGGAGACTGAAGCTTTCTTT. It codes for CSVEVSRETEAFF.

The chain recombines TRBV7-8 with TRBJ1-1; D might be TRBD1 (5 bases). This CDR3 spans 15 amino acids. The V gene's germline CDR1 is SGHVS and CDR2 FQNEAQ. Deletions cut 5 bases from V and 0 bases from J, with 13 bases between. CDR3 sequence reads: CASSTRGGMNTEAFF. The CDR3 DNA sequence: TGTGCCAGCAGCACCCGGGGGGGGATGAACACTGAAGCTTTCTTT.

This clone was seen once. The J gene is TRBJ2-4, the V gene TRBV23-1; TRBD2 matches 7 bases. TRBV23-1 is an ORF, with its function uncertain. The CDR3 contains 17 residues. The V and J ends lost 2 bases and 1 base, in that order; junction bases with no gene match: 8. The CDR3, as DNA: TGCGCCAGCAGTCAACTCCCGGGGAGGGTGGCCAAAAACATTCAGTACTTC. This codes for CASSQLPGRVAKNIQYF.

The chain employs TRBV4-1 and TRBJ1-5; 11 nucleotides agree with TRBD1. This CDR3 has 17 residues. V trimming: 3 bases; J trimming: 5 bases; junction bases outside the gene matches: 9. Looked up from germline, CDR1 is MGHRA and CDR2 is YSYEKL. CDR3 nucleotides: TGCGCCAGCAGCCACCGACCGGGACAGGGGGTTGATCAGCCCCAGCATTTT. Translating gives CASSHRPGQGVDQPQHF.

This clone appeared once. V gene TRBV7-3 combines with J gene TRBJ1-2; tentative D call: TRBD1 (6 bases). CDR3 length: 16 amino acids. Germline V gene lookup returns CDR1 SGHTA and CDR2 FQGTGA. V dropped 5 bases and J dropped 1 base, with 17 bases sitting between them. In DNA, the CDR3 is TGTGCCAGCAGCCCCAGTTGGGGGGGCAATAACTATGGCTACACCTTC. Amino acid sequence: CASSPSWGGNNYGYTF.

Of note for this clone: This sample also contains other DNA sequences that code for the same CDR3. Written as DNA, the CDR3 is TGTGCCAGCAGCGTAGAGGGACAGAACACTGAAGCTTTCTTT. Translating gives CASSVEGQNTEAFF. This chain connects TRBV9 to TRBJ1-1; D perhaps matches TRBD1 (6 bases). Trimming pared 0 bases from V and 1 base from J, leaving 7 bases between. Germline CDR1 and CDR2: SGDLS and YYNGEE. The CDR3 length is 14 residues.